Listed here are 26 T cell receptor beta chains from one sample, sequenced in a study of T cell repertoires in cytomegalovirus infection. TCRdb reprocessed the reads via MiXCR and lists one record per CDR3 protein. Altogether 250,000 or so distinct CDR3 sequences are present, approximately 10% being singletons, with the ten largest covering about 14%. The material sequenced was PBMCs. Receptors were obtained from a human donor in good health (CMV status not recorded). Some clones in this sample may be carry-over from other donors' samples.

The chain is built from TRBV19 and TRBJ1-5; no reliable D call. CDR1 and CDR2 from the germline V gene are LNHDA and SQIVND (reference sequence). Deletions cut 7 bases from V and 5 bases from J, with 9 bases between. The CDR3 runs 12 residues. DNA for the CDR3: TGTGCCAGTAATGGCGGTTATCAGCCCCAGCATTTT. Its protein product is CASNGGYQPQHF.

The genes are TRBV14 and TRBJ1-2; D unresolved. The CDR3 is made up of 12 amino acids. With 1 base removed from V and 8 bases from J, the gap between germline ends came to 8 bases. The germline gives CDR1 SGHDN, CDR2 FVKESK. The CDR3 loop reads CASSQGALGYTF. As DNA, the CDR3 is TGTGCCAGCAGCCAAGGGGCTCTGGGCTACACCTTC.

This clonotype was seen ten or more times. CDR3 nucleotides: TGCAGCGTTGACCTAGCGGGGGAAGCACGCTCCTACAATGAGCAGTTCTTC. Translated, it gives CSVDLAGEARSYNEQFF. The V and J genes are TRBV29-1 and TRBJ2-1, with 10 bases lining up with TRBD2. Germline V lookup: CDR1 SQVTM, CDR2 ANQGSEA. With 3 bases clipped from V and 0 bases from J, the junction kept 8 bases outside the gene matches. This CDR3 has 17 amino acids.

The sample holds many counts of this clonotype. The CDR3 here is CSAAKEFMNTEAFF. Written as DNA, the CDR3 is TGCAGTGCTGCTAAGGAATTTATGAACACTGAAGCTTTCTTT. This chain uses TRBV20-1 with TRBJ1-1; D call uncertain. CDR1 and CDR2 from the germline V gene are DFQATT and SNEGSKA (reference sequence). V was clipped by 5 bases and J by 0 bases, with 13 bases between them. The CDR3 consists of 14 residues.

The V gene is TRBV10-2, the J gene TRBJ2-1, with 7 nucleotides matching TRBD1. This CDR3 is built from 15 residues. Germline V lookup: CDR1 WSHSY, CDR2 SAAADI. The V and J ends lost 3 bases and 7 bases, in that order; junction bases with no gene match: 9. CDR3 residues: CASSDPGTVKNEQFF. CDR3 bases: TGCGCCAGCAGTGACCCCGGGACAGTTAAAAATGAGCAGTTCTTC.

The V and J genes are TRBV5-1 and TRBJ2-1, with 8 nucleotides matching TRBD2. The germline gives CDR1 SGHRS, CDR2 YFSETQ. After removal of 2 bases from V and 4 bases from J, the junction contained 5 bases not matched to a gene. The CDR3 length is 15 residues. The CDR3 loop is CASSLAGETYNEQFF. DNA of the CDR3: TGCGCCAGCAGCTTAGCGGGGGAGACTTACAATGAGCAGTTCTTC.

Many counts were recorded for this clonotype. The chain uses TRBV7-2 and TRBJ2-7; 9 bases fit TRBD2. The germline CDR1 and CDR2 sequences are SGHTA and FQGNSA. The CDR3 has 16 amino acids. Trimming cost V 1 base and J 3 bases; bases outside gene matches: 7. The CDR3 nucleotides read TGTGCCAGCAGCTTAGTATCGGGGACTAGCAGCTACGAGCAGTACTTC. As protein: CASSLVSGTSSYEQYF.

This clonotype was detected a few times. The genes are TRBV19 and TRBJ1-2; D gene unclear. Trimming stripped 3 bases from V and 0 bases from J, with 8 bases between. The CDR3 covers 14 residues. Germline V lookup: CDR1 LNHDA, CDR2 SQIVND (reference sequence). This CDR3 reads CASSISISNYGYTF. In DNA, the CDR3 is TGTGCCAGTAGTATTTCCATTTCTAACTATGGCTACACCTTC.

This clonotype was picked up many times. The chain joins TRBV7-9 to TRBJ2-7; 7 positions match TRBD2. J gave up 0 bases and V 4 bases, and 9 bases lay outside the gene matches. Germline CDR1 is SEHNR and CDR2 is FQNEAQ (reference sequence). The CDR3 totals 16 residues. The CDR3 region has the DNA TGTGCCAGCAGCTCCGGTAGGGGCGGGAGCTCCTACGAGCAGTACTTC. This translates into CASSSGRGGSSYEQYF. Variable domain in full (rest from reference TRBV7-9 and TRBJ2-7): DTGVSQNPRHKITKRGQNVTFRCDPISEHNRLYWYRQTLGQGPEFLTYFQNEAQLEKSRLLSDRFSAERPKGSFSTLEIQRTEQGDSAMYLCASSSGRGGSSYEQYFGPGTRLTVT.

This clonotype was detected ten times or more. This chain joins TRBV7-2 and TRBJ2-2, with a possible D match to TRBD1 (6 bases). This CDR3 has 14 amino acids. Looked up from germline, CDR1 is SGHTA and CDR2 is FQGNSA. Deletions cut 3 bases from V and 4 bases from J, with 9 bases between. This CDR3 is CASSLVRGTGELFF. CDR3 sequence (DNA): TGTGCCAGCAGCTTGGTCAGGGGCACCGGGGAGCTGTTTTTT.

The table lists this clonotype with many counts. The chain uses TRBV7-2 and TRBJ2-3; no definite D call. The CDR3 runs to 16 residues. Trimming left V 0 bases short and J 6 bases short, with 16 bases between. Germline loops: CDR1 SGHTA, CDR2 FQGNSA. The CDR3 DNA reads TGTGCCAGCAGCTTAGCGCAAGGTTTGTCGGGTGATACGCAGTATTTT. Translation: CASSLAQGLSGDTQYF.

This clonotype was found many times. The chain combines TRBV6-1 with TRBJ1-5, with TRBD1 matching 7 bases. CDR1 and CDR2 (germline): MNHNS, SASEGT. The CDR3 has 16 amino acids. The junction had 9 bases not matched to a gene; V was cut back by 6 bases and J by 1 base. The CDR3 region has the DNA TGTGCCAGCAGCGCGAGACAGGGCGGAAGCAATCAGCCCCAGCATTTT. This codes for CASSARQGGSNQPQHF.

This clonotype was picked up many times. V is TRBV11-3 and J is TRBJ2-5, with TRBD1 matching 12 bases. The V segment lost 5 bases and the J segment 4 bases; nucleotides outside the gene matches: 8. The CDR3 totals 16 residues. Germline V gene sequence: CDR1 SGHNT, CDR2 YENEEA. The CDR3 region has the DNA TGTGCCAGCAGCAAAACCGGGACAGGGGGCAGAGAGACCCAGTACTTC. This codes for CASSKTGTGGRETQYF. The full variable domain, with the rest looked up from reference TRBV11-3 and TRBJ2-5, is EAGVVQSPRYKIIEKKQPVAFWCNPISGHNTLYWYLQNLGQGPELLIRYENEEAVDDSQLPKDRFSAERLKGVDSTLKIQPAELGDSAVYLCASSKTGTGGRETQYFGPGTRLLVL.

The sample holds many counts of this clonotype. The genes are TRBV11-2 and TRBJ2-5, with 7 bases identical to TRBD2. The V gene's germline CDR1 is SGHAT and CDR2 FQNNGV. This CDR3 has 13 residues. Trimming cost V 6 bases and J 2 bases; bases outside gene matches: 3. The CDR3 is CASRYGRQETQYF. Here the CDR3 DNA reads TGTGCCAGCAGATACGGGAGGCAAGAGACCCAGTACTTC.

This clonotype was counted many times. The DNA for the CDR3 is TGTGCCAGCGCCACCTTTACTAGAGTCCCCTACGAGCAGTACTTC. It codes for CASATFTRVPYEQYF. This chain connects TRBV6-2 or TRBV6-3 to TRBJ2-7; weak D call: TRBD2 (5 bases). Germline V gene sequence: CDR1 MNHEY, CDR2 SVGEGT. The CDR3 loop spans 15 amino acids. With 8 bases removed from V and 2 bases from J, the gap between germline ends came to 19 bases.

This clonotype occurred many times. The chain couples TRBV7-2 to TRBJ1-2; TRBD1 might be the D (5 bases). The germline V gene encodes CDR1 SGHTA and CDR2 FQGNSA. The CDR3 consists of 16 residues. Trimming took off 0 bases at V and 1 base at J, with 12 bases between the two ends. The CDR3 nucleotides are TGTGCCAGCAGCTTAGCAAACCGGGACGTTAACTATGGCTACACCTTC. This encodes CASSLANRDVNYGYTF.

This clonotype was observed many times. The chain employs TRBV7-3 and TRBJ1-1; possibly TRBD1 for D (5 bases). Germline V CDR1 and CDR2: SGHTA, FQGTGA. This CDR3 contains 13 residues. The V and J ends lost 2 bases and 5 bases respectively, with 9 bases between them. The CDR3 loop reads CASSLLGGTEAFF. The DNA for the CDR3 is TGTGCCAGCAGCTTACTCGGGGGAACTGAAGCTTTCTTT.

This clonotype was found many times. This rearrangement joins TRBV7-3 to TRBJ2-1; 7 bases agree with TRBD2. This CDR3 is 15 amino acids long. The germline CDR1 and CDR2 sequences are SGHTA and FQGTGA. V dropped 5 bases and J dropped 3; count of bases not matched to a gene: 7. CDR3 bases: TGTGCCAGCAGCCCAGTACTAGCGAGCTACAATGAGCAGTTCTTC. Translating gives CASSPVLASYNEQFF.

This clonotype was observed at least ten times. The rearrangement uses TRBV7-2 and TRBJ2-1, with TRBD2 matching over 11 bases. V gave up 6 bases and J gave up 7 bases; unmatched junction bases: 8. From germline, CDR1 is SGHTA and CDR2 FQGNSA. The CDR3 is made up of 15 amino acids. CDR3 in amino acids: CASRSGLAGLNEQFF. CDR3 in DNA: TGTGCCAGCAGGTCCGGACTAGCGGGTTTGAATGAGCAGTTCTTC. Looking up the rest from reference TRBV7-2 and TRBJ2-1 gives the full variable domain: GAGVSQSPSNKVTEKGKDVELRCDPISGHTALYWYRQSLGQGLEFLIYFQGNSAPDKSGLPSDRFSAERTGGSVSTLTIQRTQQEDSAVYLCASRSGLAGLNEQFFGPGTRLTVL.

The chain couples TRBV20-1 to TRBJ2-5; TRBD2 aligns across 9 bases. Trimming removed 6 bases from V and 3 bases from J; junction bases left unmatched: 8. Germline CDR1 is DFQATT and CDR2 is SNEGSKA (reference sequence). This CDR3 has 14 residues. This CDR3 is CSAGKTSGEETQYF. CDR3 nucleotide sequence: TGCAGTGCAGGCAAGACTAGCGGCGAAGAGACCCAGTACTTC.

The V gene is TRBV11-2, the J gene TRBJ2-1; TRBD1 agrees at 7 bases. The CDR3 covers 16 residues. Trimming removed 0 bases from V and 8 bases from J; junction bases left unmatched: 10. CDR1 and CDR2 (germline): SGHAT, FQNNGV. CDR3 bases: TGTGCCAGCAGCTTAGATGGGATGACAGGGCTCCATGAGCAGTTCTTC. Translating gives CASSLDGMTGLHEQFF. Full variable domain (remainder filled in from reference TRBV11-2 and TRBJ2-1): EAGVAQSPRYKIIEKRQSVAFWCNPISGHATLYWYQQILGQGPKLLIQFQNNGVVDDSQLPKDRFSAERLKGVDSTLKIQPAKLEDSAVYLCASSLDGMTGLHEQFFGPGTRLTVL.

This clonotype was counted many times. The CDR3 protein is CASSPPGRAEAFF. The DNA of the CDR3 is TGTGCCAGCAGCCCGCCGGGGAGGGCTGAAGCTTTCTTT. V gene TRBV7-9 combines with J gene TRBJ1-1; D not resolved. This CDR3 has 13 amino acids. V was clipped by 5 bases and J by 6 bases, with 13 bases between them. Germline lookup yields CDR1 SEHNR and CDR2 FQNEAQ (reference sequence).

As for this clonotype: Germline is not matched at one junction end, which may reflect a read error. The CDR3 DNA reads TGTGCCAGCACCTCCGTCGGACTAGCCTTCTTC. Translation: CASTSVGLAFF. This sequence joins TRBV28 and TRBJ2-7; TRBD2 aligns across 8 bases. CDR3 size: 11 residues. Germline CDR1 and CDR2: MDHEN and SYDVKM.

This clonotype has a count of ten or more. The CDR3 spells CASSLSGTVNTEAFF. As DNA, the CDR3 is TGTGCCAGCAGCTTATCCGGGACAGTGAACACTGAAGCTTTCTTT. The J gene is TRBJ1-1, the V gene TRBV7-8; 7 nucleotides match TRBD1. The junction had 3 bases not matched to a gene; V was cut back by 2 bases and J by 0 bases. The CDR3 has 15 residues. Per the germline V gene, CDR1 is SGHVS and CDR2 is FQNEAQ.

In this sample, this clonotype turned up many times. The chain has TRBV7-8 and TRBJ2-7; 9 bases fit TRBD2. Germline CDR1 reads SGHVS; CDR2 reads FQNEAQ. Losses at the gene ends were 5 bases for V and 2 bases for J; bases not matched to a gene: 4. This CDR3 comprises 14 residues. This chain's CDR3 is CASSLLAGPYEQYF. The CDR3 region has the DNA TGTGCCAGCAGCCTCCTAGCGGGGCCCTACGAGCAGTACTTC.

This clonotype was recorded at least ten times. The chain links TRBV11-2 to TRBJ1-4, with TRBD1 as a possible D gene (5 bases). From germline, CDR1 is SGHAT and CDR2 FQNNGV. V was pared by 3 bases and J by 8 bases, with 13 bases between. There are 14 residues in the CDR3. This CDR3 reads CASSLSPGFEKLFF. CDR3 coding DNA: TGTGCCAGCAGCTTGAGTCCAGGGTTCGAAAAACTGTTTTTT. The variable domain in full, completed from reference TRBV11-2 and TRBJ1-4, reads EAGVAQSPRYKIIEKRQSVAFWCNPISGHATLYWYQQILGQGPKLLIQFQNNGVVDDSQLPKDRFSAERLKGVDSTLKIQPAKLEDSAVYLCASSLSPGFEKLFFGSGTQLSVL.